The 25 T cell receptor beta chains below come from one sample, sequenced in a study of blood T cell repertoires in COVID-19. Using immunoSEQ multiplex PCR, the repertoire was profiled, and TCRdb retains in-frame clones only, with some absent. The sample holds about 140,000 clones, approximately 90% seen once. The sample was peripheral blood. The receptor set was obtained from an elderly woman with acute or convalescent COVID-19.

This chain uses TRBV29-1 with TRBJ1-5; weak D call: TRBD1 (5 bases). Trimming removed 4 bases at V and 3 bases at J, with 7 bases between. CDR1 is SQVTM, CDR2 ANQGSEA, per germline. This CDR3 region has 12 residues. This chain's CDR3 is CSVGQFNQPQHF. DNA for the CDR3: TGCAGCGTTGGACAGTTCAATCAGCCCCAGCATTTT.

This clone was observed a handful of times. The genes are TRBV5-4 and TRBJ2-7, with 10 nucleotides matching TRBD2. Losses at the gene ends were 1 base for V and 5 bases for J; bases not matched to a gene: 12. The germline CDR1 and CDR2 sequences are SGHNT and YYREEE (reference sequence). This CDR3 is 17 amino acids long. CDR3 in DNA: TGTGCCAGCAGCTTGAATGGTGCTAGCGGGGGCCGCCACGAGCAGTACTTC. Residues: CASSLNGASGGRHEQYF.

For the CDR3, the DNA is TGTGCCAGTAGTATCGGGACAGGGATAGACTATGGCTACACCTTC. It yields the protein CASSIGTGIDYGYTF. V gene TRBV19 combines with J gene TRBJ1-2; 9 nucleotides align to TRBD1. V was pared by 3 bases and J by 3 bases, with 5 bases of the junction left unmatched. The CDR3 covers 15 residues. CDR1 and CDR2 (germline): LNHDA, SQIVND (reference sequence).

In nucleotides, the CDR3 is TGCGCCAGCAGCCAAGCGGGGGCTGGCACTGAAGCTTTCTTT. It is translated as CASSQAGAGTEAFF. The genes are TRBV5-1 and TRBJ1-1; TRBD1 might be the D (6 bases). Germline V gives CDR1 SGHRS, CDR2 YFSETQ. The CDR3 spans 14 residues. Trimming removed 4 bases at V and 4 bases at J, with 14 bases between.

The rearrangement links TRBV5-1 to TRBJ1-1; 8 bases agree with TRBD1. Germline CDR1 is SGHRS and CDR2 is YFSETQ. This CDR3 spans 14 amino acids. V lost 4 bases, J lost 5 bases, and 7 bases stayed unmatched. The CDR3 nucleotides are TGCGCCAGCAGCACGACAGGGGAAGGGACTGAAGCTTTCTTT. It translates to CASSTTGEGTEAFF.

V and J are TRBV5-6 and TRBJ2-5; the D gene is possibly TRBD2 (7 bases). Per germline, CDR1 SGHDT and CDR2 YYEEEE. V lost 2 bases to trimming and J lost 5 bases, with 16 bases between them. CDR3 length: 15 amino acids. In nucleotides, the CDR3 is TGTGCCAGCAGCTTTAAATTGGGGGGGGCGGAGACCCAGTACTTC. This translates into CASSFKLGGAETQYF.

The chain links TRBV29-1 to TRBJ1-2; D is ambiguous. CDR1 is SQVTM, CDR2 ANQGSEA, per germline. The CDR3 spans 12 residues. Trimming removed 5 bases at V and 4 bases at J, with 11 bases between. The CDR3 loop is CSVWRHLYGYTF. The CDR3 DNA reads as TGCAGCGTTTGGAGGCACCTCTATGGCTACACCTTC.

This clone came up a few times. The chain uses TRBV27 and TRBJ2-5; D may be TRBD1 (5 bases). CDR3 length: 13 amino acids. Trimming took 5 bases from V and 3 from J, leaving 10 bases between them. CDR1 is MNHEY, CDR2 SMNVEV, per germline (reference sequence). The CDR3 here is CASSTSREETQYF. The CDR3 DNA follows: TGTGCCAGCAGTACTTCCAGGGAAGAGACCCAGTACTTC.

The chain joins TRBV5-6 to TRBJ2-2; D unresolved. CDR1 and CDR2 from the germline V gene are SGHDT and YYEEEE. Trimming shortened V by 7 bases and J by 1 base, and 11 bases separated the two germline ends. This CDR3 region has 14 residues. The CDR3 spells CASLPSRNTGELFF. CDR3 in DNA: TGTGCCAGCCTCCCGTCCCGGAACACCGGGGAGCTGTTTTTT.

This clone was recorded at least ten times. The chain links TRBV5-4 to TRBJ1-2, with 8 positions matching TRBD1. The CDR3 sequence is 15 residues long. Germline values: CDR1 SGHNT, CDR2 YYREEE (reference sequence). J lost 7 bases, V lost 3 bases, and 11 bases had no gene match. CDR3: CASSSDGQGQSGYTF. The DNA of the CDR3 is TGTGCCAGCAGCTCTGACGGACAGGGACAAAGTGGCTACACCTTC.

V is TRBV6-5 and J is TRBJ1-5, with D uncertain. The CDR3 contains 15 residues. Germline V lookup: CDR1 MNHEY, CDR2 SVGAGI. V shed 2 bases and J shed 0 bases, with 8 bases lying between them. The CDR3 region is CASSYRVNSNQPQHF. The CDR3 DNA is TGTGCCAGCAGTTACCGGGTGAATAGCAATCAGCCCCAGCATTTT.

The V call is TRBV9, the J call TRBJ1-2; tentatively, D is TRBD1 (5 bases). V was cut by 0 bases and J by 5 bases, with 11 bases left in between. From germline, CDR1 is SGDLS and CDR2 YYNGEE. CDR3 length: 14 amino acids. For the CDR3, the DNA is TGTGCCAGCAGCGTAGCTACAGGCCTTTATGGCTACACCTTC. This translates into CASSVATGLYGYTF.

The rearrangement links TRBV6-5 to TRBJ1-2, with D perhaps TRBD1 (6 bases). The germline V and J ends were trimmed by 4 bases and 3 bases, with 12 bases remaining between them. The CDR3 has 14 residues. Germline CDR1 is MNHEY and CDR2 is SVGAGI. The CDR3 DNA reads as TGTGCCAGCAGTTTCGACGAGGGGGACTATGGCTACACCTTC. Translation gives CASSFDEGDYGYTF.

CDR3 sequence: CASSHLRTRDNEKLFF. The CDR3 DNA follows: TGCGCCAGCAGCCACCTAAGGACGCGGGATAATGAAAAACTGTTTTTT. V and J are TRBV4-1 and TRBJ1-4; D remains unclear. Germline V gene lookup returns CDR1 MGHRA and CDR2 YSYEKL. Trimming stripped 3 bases from V and 4 bases from J, with 15 bases between. The CDR3 is 16 residues long.

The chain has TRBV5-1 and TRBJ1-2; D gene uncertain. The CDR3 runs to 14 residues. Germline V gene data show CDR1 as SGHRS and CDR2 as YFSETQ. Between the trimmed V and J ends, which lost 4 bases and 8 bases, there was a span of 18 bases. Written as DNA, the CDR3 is TGCGCCAGCAGCCCGGGAGCAGCACCTTACGGCTACACCTTC. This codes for CASSPGAAPYGYTF.

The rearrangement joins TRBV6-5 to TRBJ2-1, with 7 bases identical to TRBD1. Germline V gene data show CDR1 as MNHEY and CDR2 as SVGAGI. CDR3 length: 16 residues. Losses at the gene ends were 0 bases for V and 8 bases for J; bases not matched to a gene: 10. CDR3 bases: TGTGCCAGCAGTTACTCAGGCGTACACAGGGGCGATGAGCAGTTCTTC. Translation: CASSYSGVHRGDEQFF.

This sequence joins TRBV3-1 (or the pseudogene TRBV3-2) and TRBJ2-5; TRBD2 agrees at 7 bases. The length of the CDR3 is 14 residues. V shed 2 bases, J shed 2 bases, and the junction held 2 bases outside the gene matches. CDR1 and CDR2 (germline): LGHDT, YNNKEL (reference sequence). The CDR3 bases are TGTGCCAGCAGCCAACTAGCGGAGCAAGAGACCCAGTACTTC. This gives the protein CASSQLAEQETQYF.

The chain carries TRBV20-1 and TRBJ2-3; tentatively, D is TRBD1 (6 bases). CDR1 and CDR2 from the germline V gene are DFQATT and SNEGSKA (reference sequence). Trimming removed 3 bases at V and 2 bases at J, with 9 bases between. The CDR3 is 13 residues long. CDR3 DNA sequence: TGCAGTGCTAGTTACAGGGTCACAGATACGCAGTATTTT. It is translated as CSASYRVTDTQYF.

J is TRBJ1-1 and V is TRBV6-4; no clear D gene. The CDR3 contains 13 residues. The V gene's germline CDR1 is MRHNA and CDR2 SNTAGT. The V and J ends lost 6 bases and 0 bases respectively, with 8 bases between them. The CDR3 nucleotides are TGTGCCAGCAGCCTTAGAATGAACACTGAAGCTTTCTTT. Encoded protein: CASSLRMNTEAFF.

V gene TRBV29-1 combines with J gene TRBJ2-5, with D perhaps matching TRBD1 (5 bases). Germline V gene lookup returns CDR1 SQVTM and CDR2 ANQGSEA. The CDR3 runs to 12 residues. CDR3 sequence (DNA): TGCAGGGGGCCGCGACTCAGGCGGACCCAGTACTTC. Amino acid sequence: CRGPRLRRTQYF.

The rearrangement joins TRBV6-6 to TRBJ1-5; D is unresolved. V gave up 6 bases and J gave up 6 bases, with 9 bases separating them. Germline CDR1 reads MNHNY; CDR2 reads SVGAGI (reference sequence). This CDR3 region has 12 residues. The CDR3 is CASSSISQPQHF. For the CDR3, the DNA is TGTGCCAGCAGCTCGATCAGTCAGCCCCAGCATTTT.

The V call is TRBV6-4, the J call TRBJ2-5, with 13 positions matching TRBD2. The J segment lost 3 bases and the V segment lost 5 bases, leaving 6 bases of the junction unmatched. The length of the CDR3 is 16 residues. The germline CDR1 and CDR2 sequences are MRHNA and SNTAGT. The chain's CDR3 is CASSPLGLAGEETQYF. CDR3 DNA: TGTGCCAGCAGTCCCCTCGGACTAGCGGGGGAAGAGACCCAGTACTTC.

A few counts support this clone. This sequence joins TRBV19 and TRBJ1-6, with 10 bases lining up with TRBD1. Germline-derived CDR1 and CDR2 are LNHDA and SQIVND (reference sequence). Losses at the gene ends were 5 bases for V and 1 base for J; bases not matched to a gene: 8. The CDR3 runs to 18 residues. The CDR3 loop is CASSRDRGQRSYNSPLHF. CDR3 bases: TGTGCCAGTAGTCGGGACAGGGGTCAGAGGTCCTATAATTCACCCCTCCACTTT.

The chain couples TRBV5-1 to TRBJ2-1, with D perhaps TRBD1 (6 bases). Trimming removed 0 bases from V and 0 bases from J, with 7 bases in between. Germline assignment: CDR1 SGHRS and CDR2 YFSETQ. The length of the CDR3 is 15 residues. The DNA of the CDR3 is TGCGCCAGCAGCTTGGAAGGGGGCTCCTACAATGAGCAGTTCTTC. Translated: CASSLEGGSYNEQFF.

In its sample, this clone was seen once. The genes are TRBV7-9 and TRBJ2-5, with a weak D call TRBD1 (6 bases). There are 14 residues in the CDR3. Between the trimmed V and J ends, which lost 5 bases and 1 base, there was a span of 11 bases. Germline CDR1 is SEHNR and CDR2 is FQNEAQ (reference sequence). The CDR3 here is CASSLRDIQETQYF. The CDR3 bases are TGTGCCAGCAGCCTCCGGGACATCCAAGAGACCCAGTACTTC.